This T cell receptor beta chain stems from a study of identical twins. Whole-study findings and limits: Diverse VJ usage suggested most zero-insertion clonotypes were not invariant T cells.

In this sample, this clonotype turned up many times. As yet, its antigen is unknown. Trimming stripped 4 bases from V and 2 bases from J, with 10 bases between. Germline CDR1 and CDR2: SGHDT and YYEEEE. The CDR3 is made up of 13 amino acids. MiXCR was run by TCRdb on the 5' RACE reads, yielding one entry per CDR3 protein. The sample holds approximately 670,000 distinct CDR3 sequences, less than 7% seen once. The sample comprised naive T cells sorted from blood. The receptor's source is a man in his late teens or twenties in good health. J is TRBJ2-7 and V is TRBV5-6, with D possibly TRBD2 on 5 matching bases. The CDR3 loop reads CASSTGVPYEQYF. CDR3 DNA: TGTGCCAGCAGCACCGGGGTCCCCTACGAGCAGTACTTC.